This T cell receptor (beta chain) derives from a study of blood T cell repertoires in COVID-19. Study-wide background: Samples came from the United States, Italy and Spain, spanning acute and convalescent COVID-19. PBMCs, B-cell-depleted T cells, or T cells provided the cDNA or gDNA that made up the material.

As processed by the authors: Estimation of nucleated cell counts relied on the amplification of reference gene primers. Produced via immunoSEQ multiplex PCR; TCRdb's table is partial and in-frame only. Clonal size and the V and J genes are those of that table, whereas D and trimming came from the DNA. The sample consists of roughly 200,000 clones, 85% to 90% of them appearing once. This CDR3 region has 13 residues. J lost 10 bases, V lost 3 bases, and 3 bases had no gene match. Germline CDR1 and CDR2: SNHLY and FYNNEI. Sequencing input: peripheral blood. The V gene is TRBV2, the J gene TRBJ1-6, with TRBD1 matching over 7 bases. The receptor was derived from a man aged 35 to 55 with active or convalescent COVID-19. In nucleotides, the CDR3 is TGTGCCAGCAGTGAGACAGGGAACTCACCCCTCCACTTT. Residues: CASSETGNSPLHF.